This T cell receptor (beta chain) was recovered during a study of Graves' ophthalmopathy and Graves' hyperthyroidism. Trimming cost V 3 bases and J 4 bases, with 12 bases left between them. The CDR3 is 14 amino acids. Germline V gene sequence: CDR1 MNHEY, CDR2 SMNVEV (reference sequence). This clonotype has at least ten counts. Its antigen is unidentified. Enrollment excluded any patients with other autoimmune diseases, uncontrolled infections, pregnancy or lactation. The TCR beta CDR3 regions underwent amplification from RNA transcripts. Scientists carried out first-round RT-PCR using HTBI primers and then a second-round multiplex PCR. In TCRdb, the multiplex PCR reads were re-called with MiXCR into one record per CDR3 protein. The sample lists about 200,000 distinct CDR3 sequences; 29% were seen once. Study outcomes and limitations: The model predicted progression of ophthalmopathy with a sensitivity of roughly 65%, and its specificity was about 73%. The authors also found most expanded thyroid clonotypes above 0.001 frequency in blood.

The gene calls are TRBV27 and TRBJ2-5; no clear D gene. The sample was peripheral blood. This TCR derives from a man between 50 and 59 years old with Graves' ophthalmopathy. As DNA, the CDR3 is TGTGCCAGCAGTTTCAGGCTGCGCGGAGAGACCCAGTACTTC. Translating gives CASSFRLRGETQYF.